One sample yielded the 20 T cell receptor beta chains listed below, sequenced in a study of T cell repertoires in cytomegalovirus infection. MiXCR was run by TCRdb on the reads, yielding one entry per CDR3 protein. Of around 630,000 distinct CDR3 sequences in the sample, less than 25% were seen once. The sequencing sample was made of CD8+ T cells from PBMCs. All receptors derive from a human donor in good health (CMV status not recorded). Some clones in this sample may be carry-over from other donors' samples.

This clonotype has a single count. The chain couples TRBV20-1 to TRBJ2-1; 16 bases are shared with TRBD2. Germline V gene data show CDR1 as DFQATT and CDR2 as SNEGSKA (reference sequence). V gave up 0 bases and J gave up 2 bases; unmatched junction bases: 7. The length of the CDR3 is 19 residues. The CDR3 nucleotides are TGCAGTGCTAGAGATGCCTCCGGGACTAGCGGGGGGGCCTACAATGAGCAGTTCTTC. Encoded protein: CSARDASGTSGGAYNEQFF.

In its sample, this clonotype was seen a few times. The chain has TRBV29-1 and TRBJ2-1, with D possibly TRBD2 on 5 matching bases. Trimming stripped 8 bases from V and 0 bases from J, with 17 bases between. The CDR3 runs to 15 residues. The V gene's germline CDR1 is SQVTM and CDR2 ANQGSEA. The CDR3 loop is CSLGSGIPSYNEQFF. As DNA, the CDR3 is TGCAGCCTAGGGAGTGGAATTCCCTCCTACAATGAGCAGTTCTTC.

V is TRBV20-1 and J is TRBJ2-7, with TRBD1 matching over 7 bases. Germline assignment: CDR1 DFQATT and CDR2 SNEGSKA (reference sequence). There are 12 residues in the CDR3. V dropped 4 bases and J dropped 4; count of bases not matched to a gene: 4. Written as DNA, the CDR3 is TGCAGTGCTAAGGGGGCGAGGTACGAGCAGTACGTC. Amino acids: CSAKGARYEQYV.

The table lists this clonotype with many counts. V usage is TRBV7-2 and J usage is TRBJ2-1; the match to TRBD2 covers 7 bases. The germline V gene has CDR1 SGHTA and CDR2 FQGNSA. CDR3 length: 14 amino acids. Trimming removed 4 bases from V and 8 bases from J; junction bases left unmatched: 8. CDR3 in amino acids: CASSSQAGRDEQFF. The DNA of the CDR3 is TGTGCCAGCAGCTCTCAAGCAGGGAGGGATGAGCAGTTCTTC.

The table lists this clonotype with a few counts. V usage is TRBV25-1 and J usage is TRBJ1-5; tentative D call: TRBD1 (6 bases). Trimming took off 4 bases at V and 6 bases at J, with 10 bases between the two ends. CDR3 size: 13 residues. Germline V lookup: CDR1 MGHDK, CDR2 SYGVNS. The CDR3 DNA reads as TGTGCCAGCAGTGTTGAAGGGGGTCAGCCCCAGCATTTT. This gives the protein CASSVEGGQPQHF.

There are many counts of this clonotype. This chain joins TRBV7-8 and TRBJ1-1; maybe TRBD1 (6 bases). Germline V gene data show CDR1 as SGHVS and CDR2 as FQNEAQ. The CDR3 totals 18 residues. V shed 2 bases and J shed 0 bases, with 19 bases lying between them. The CDR3: CASSLFDAGVFMNTEAFF. The CDR3 DNA reads TGTGCCAGCAGCTTATTTGATGCAGGGGTTTTCATGAACACTGAAGCTTTCTTT.

The rearrangement links TRBV12-3 or TRBV12-4 to TRBJ2-5; 7 bases fit TRBD1. The junction had 5 bases not matched to a gene; V was cut back by 7 bases and J by 0 bases. The length of the CDR3 is 14 residues. The DNA of the CDR3 is TGTGCCAGCACCCCAGGGGGTTACCAAGAGACCCAGTACTTC. Residues: CASTPGGYQETQYF.

This chain links TRBV4-2 with TRBJ1-2; D may be TRBD1 (5 bases). Trimming stripped 2 bases from V and 3 bases from J, with 16 bases between. The CDR3 loop spans 16 amino acids. Germline V CDR1 and CDR2: LGHNA, YNFKEQ. CDR3 in amino acids: CASSQHPLDTYYGYTF. CDR3 coding DNA: TGTGCCAGCAGCCAACACCCTTTGGACACTTACTATGGCTACACCTTC.

This chain links TRBV29-1 with TRBJ2-2; D gene unclear. Trimming took off 3 bases at V and 3 bases at J, with 5 bases between the two ends. The germline gives CDR1 SQVTM, CDR2 ANQGSEA. CDR3 size: 12 residues. CDR3 DNA sequence: TGCAGCGTTGAGTACGACACCGGGGAGCTGTTTTTT. Translating it yields CSVEYDTGELFF.

This clonotype was detected many times. The rearrangement uses TRBV12-3 or TRBV12-4 and TRBJ1-1; D is perhaps TRBD1 (6 bases). The V end lost 4 bases, the J end lost 3 bases, and 12 bases lay between the germline ends. The CDR3 is 14 amino acids. CDR3 DNA sequence: TGTGCCAGCAGTTCCTCGACAGGACACACTGAAGCTTTCTTT. Translation: CASSSSTGHTEAFF.

This clonotype was counted ten times or more. The chain recombines TRBV11-2 with TRBJ1-5; D gene ambiguous. This CDR3 comprises 17 residues. With 0 bases removed from V and 4 bases from J, the gap between germline ends came to 16 bases. Germline V gene data show CDR1 as SGHAT and CDR2 as FQNNGV. The CDR3 DNA follows: TGTGCCAGCAGCTTAGATAAAGACCGCTGGGCGAATCAGCCCCAGCATTTT. Its translation: CASSLDKDRWANQPQHF. The full variable domain, completed using reference TRBV11-2 and TRBJ1-5, is EAGVAQSPRYKIIEKRQSVAFWCNPISGHATLYWYQQILGQGPKLLIQFQNNGVVDDSQLPKDRFSAERLKGVDSTLKIQPAKLEDSAVYLCASSLDKDRWANQPQHFGDGTRLSIL.

The V gene is TRBV28, the J gene TRBJ1-5, with TRBD1 matching 9 bases. Germline CDR1 reads MDHEN; CDR2 reads SYDVKM. CDR3 length equals 15 residues. Unmatched junction bases numbered 8, after V lost 7 bases and J lost 4 bases. CDR3 in amino acids: CASTTPGQGNQPQHF. The CDR3, as DNA: TGTGCCAGCACCACACCGGGACAGGGAAATCAGCCCCAGCATTTT.

The chain employs TRBV11-3 and TRBJ2-6; D is uncertain. Per germline, CDR1 SGHNT and CDR2 YENEEA. This CDR3 has 14 residues. The V and J ends lost 10 bases and 0 bases respectively, with 10 bases between them. The CDR3: CAISINSGANVLTF. The CDR3 region has the DNA TGTGCCATCTCGATTAACTCTGGGGCCAACGTCCTGACTTTC.

Regarding this clonotype: One end of the junction varies from germline; a read error may be responsible. J is TRBJ2-1 and V is TRBV27, with a weak D call TRBD2 (6 bases). Germline assignment: CDR1 MNHEY and CDR2 SMNVEV (reference sequence). This CDR3 spans 14 amino acids. CDR3 bases: TGTGCCAGCACTCACGGGACGGACTACAATGAGCAGATCTTC. Its protein is CASTHGTDYNEQIF.

The J gene is TRBJ1-5, the V gene TRBV28; no firm D call. Looked up from germline, CDR1 is MDHEN and CDR2 is SYDVKM. The CDR3 is made up of 11 amino acids. The ends were cut back, 6 bases at V and 4 bases at J, with 4 bases in the middle. The CDR3 region is CASRSNQPQHF. As DNA, the CDR3 is TGTGCCAGCAGGTCTAATCAGCCCCAGCATTTT.

This clonotype was observed a handful of times. The rearrangement uses TRBV7-9 and TRBJ1-5, with D uncertain. Trimming cost V 1 base and J 0 bases, with 7 bases left between them. Germline V gene lookup returns CDR1 SEHNR and CDR2 FQNEAQ (reference sequence). This CDR3 has 15 residues. CDR3 sequence reads: CASSLGADSNQPQHF. CDR3 in DNA: TGTGCCAGCAGCTTAGGGGCAGATAGCAATCAGCCCCAGCATTTT. The full variable domain, its missing parts supplied by reference TRBV7-9 and TRBJ1-5, is DTGVSQNPRHKITKRGQNVTFRCDPISEHNRLYWYRQTLGQGPEFLTYFQNEAQLEKSRLLSDRFSAERPKGSFSTLEIQRTEQGDSAMYLCASSLGADSNQPQHFGDGTRLSIL.

This clonotype was picked up a small number of times. The chain carries TRBV6-2 or TRBV6-3 and TRBJ2-5; 9 positions match TRBD2. Germline V CDR1 and CDR2: MNHEY, SVGEGT. This CDR3 is 21 amino acids long. Losses at the gene ends were 6 bases for V and 5 bases for J; bases not matched to a gene: 28. Here the CDR3 DNA reads TGTGCCAGCAGCCAGCCACAAGGGACTAGCAACCGCCGGGGGAATGTGGAGACCCAGTACTTC. This gives the protein CASSQPQGTSNRRGNVETQYF.

This chain joins TRBV28 and TRBJ1-4; no reliable D call. The CDR3 contains 15 residues. CDR1 is MDHEN and CDR2 is SYDVKM in the germline V gene. Trimming pared 2 bases from V and 8 bases from J, leaving 15 bases between. The chain's CDR3 is CASSLGDWSGEKLFF. The CDR3 DNA follows: TGTGCCAGCAGTTTAGGAGATTGGAGTGGGGAAAAACTGTTTTTT.

The table lists this clonotype with many counts. The chain joins TRBV7-6 to TRBJ2-7; D assignment may be TRBD1 or TRBD2 (5 bases each). This CDR3 is built from 14 residues. Trimming stripped 3 bases from V and 3 bases from J, with 12 bases between. Per germline, CDR1 SGHVS and CDR2 FNYEAQ. The CDR3: CASSFDNGGYEQYF. As DNA, the CDR3 is TGTGCCAGCAGCTTTGACAATGGGGGCTACGAGCAGTACTTC. The full variable domain, with the rest looked up from reference TRBV7-6 and TRBJ2-7, is GAGVSQSPRYKVTKRGQDVALRCDPISGHVSLYWYRQALGQGPEFLTYFNYEAQQDKSGLPNDRFSAERPEGSISTLTIQRTEQRDSAMYRCASSFDNGGYEQYFGPGTRLTVT.

In its sample, this clonotype was seen many times. V usage is TRBV6-1 and J usage is TRBJ2-7; D might be TRBD1 (6 bases). Germline CDR1 and CDR2: MNHNS and SASEGT. V was shortened by 7 bases and J by 3 bases, with 16 bases between the two germline ends. CDR3 length: 14 residues. The CDR3 loop is CASNPGHHFYEQYF. The DNA of the CDR3 is TGTGCCAGCAACCCGGGACACCACTTCTACGAGCAGTACTTC.